The 11 T cell receptor beta chains reported below all come from one sample, sequenced in a study of control samples from healthy donors and cancer patients. Sequenced by immunoSEQ multiplex PCR; TCRdb stores in-frame clones only, minus some. The profile covers roughly 200,000 clones, with over 90% appearing a single time and over 1.2% taken by the ten largest. Sequencing was done on a sample of blood. All receptors come from a man between 50 and 59 years old in good health.

The chain employs TRBV3-1 (or the pseudogene TRBV3-2) and TRBJ2-7, with 7 bases lining up with TRBD1. The CDR3 length is 13 residues. From germline, CDR1 is LGHDT and CDR2 YNNKEL (reference sequence). With 5 bases clipped from V and 2 bases from J, the junction kept 3 bases outside the gene matches. CDR3 amino acids: CASSSTGPYEQYF. The CDR3 DNA reads TGTGCCAGCAGCTCGACAGGGCCCTACGAGCAGTACTTC.

This chain links TRBV7-8 with TRBJ2-5; 8 bases map to TRBD2. Germline V gene lookup returns CDR1 SGHVS and CDR2 FQNEAQ. Germline trimming cut 8 bases from V and 5 bases from J; bases unmatched to any gene: 4. CDR3 length equals 12 residues. DNA for the CDR3: TGTGCCAGCCTCCCGGGGGGGGAGACCCAGTACTTC. Its translation: CASLPGGETQYF.

V and J are TRBV2 and TRBJ1-2; D uncertain. This CDR3 contains 12 residues. Trimming stripped 8 bases from V and 2 bases from J, with 9 bases between. Looked up from germline, CDR1 is SNHLY and CDR2 is FYNNEI. This CDR3 reads CASFLRNYGYTF. The CDR3, as DNA: TGTGCCAGCTTCCTGCGAAACTATGGCTACACCTTC.

The V gene is TRBV28, the J gene TRBJ1-1; TRBD1 matches 9 bases. Looked up from germline, CDR1 is MDHEN and CDR2 is SYDVKM. V was clipped by 9 bases and J by 4 bases; unmatched bases: 6. The CDR3 contains 13 residues. The CDR3 sequence is CASYDRGTTEAFF. For the CDR3, the DNA is TGTGCCAGTTACGACAGGGGGACCACTGAAGCTTTCTTT.

This chain links TRBV5-6 with TRBJ2-1; tentative D call: TRBD2 (6 bases). This CDR3 has 17 amino acids. Trimming cost V 2 bases and J 2 bases, with 17 bases left between them. The germline V gene encodes CDR1 SGHDT and CDR2 YYEEEE. For the CDR3, the DNA is TGTGCCAGCAGCTTCCCCTCAGGAGGGGCCCCCTACAATGAGCAGTTCTTC. This codes for CASSFPSGGAPYNEQFF.

This chain connects TRBV4-3 to TRBJ2-3, with D tentatively TRBD2 (5 bases). The CDR3 contains 16 residues. Trimming took off 4 bases at V and 4 bases at J, with 18 bases between the two ends. CDR1 and CDR2 from the germline V gene are LGHNA and YSLEER. DNA of the CDR3: TGCGCCAGCAGCCGACTACCGGGCCCGAGCCCAGATACGCAGTATTTT. This sequence encodes CASSRLPGPSPDTQYF.

This chain connects TRBV29-1 to TRBJ1-1; tentatively, D is TRBD1 (5 bases). The ends were cut back, 8 bases at V and 3 bases at J, with 10 bases in the middle. This CDR3 spans 11 amino acids. Germline V gives CDR1 SQVTM, CDR2 ANQGSEA. The CDR3, as DNA: TGCAGCCTCAGACAGCACACTGAAGCTTTCTTT. As protein: CSLRQHTEAFF.

The rearrangement uses TRBV28 and TRBJ1-1; the D is unclear. The germline gives CDR1 MDHEN, CDR2 SYDVKM. V lost 7 bases and J lost 6, with 15 bases in between. The CDR3 covers 13 residues. The CDR3 DNA reads TGTGCCAGCACCTCATCGGGGATCCCTGAAGCTTTCTTT. Its protein is CASTSSGIPEAFF.

The gene calls are TRBV2 and TRBJ2-7; D possibly matches TRBD1 or TRBD2 (5 bases each). This CDR3 comprises 12 residues. CDR1 and CDR2 (germline): SNHLY, FYNNEI. The V end lost 8 bases, the J end lost 1 base, and 9 bases lay between the germline ends. For the CDR3, the DNA is TGTGCCAGCCGGGACCGGTCCTACGAGCAGTACTTC. Encoded protein: CASRDRSYEQYF. The full variable domain, in which reference TRBV2 and TRBJ2-7 provide the parts outside the CDR3, is EPEVTQTPSHQVTQMGQEVILRCVPISNHLYFYWYRQILGQKVEFLVSFYNNEISEKSEIFDDQFSVERPDGSNFTLKIRSTKLEDSAMYFCASRDRSYEQYFGPGTRLTVT.

The chain has TRBV7-2 and TRBJ1-2; no reliable D call. V lost 5 bases and J 3 bases, leaving 13 bases between the germline ends. This CDR3 is 14 amino acids long. The germline V gene encodes CDR1 SGHTA and CDR2 FQGNSA. As DNA, the CDR3 is TGTGCCAGCAGCCCCACCGGCAGCTACTATGGCTACACCTTC. The encoded protein is CASSPTGSYYGYTF.

The V gene is TRBV5-1, the J gene TRBJ2-5; either TRBD1 or TRBD2 may supply D (5 bases each). Germline V gives CDR1 SGHRS, CDR2 YFSETQ. V lost 0 bases and J lost 1, with 7 bases in between. The CDR3 is 14 residues long. In DNA, the CDR3 is TGCGCCAGCAGCTTGGTGGGGACCCAAGAGACCCAGTACTTC. Its protein product is CASSLVGTQETQYF.